This passage covers 23 T cell receptor beta chains from one sample sequenced in a study of T-cell reconstitution after alpha-beta-depleted transplantation in children listed by TCRdb under 2016. Library preparation employed PCR. Sequencing used an Illumina HiSeq 2500. To normalize quantification of the TCRbeta repertoire, the TCR libraries were built with molecular barcoding that relied on unique molecular identifiers. The public sequencing data were trimmed at Q25 with fastp and processed into clonotypes with MiXCR by TCRdb, which kept only in-frame beta chains. Every CDR3 protein is listed once, alongside the most common genes and DNA of its rows. The sample records about 980,000 distinct CDR3 sequences, 25% to 30% of which are singletons. The ten largest clones take up over 25% of the sample. In light of the paper, this sample's treatment or condition label describes: allogeneic hematopoietic cell transplantation with graft depleted of TCRalphabeta T cells and CD19 B cells.

The sequencing here drew on PBMCs, mostly from graft donor cells, taken 360 days after TCRalphabeta/CD19-depleted stem cell transplant. The receptor set was obtained from a boy in the first two years of life who had a stem cell transplant for SCID, so the T cells may come from the graft donor.

This clonotype was counted only a few times. This rearrangement joins TRBV29-1 to TRBJ2-1; 8 positions match TRBD1. This CDR3 has 15 residues. J lost 4 bases, V lost 1 base, and 6 bases had no gene match. Germline V CDR1 and CDR2: SQVTM, ANQGSEA. The CDR3 region has the DNA TGCAGCGTTGAAGGAGACAGGGGAAGGTACAATGAGCAGTTCTTC. Protein: CSVEGDRGRYNEQFF.

The chain is built from TRBV3-1 and TRBJ2-1; maybe TRBD2 (7 bases). The CDR3 length is 15 residues. With 4 bases removed from V and 7 bases from J, the gap between germline ends came to 17 bases. Germline CDR1 reads LGHDT; CDR2 reads YNNKEL (reference sequence). For the CDR3, the DNA is TGTGCCAGCAGCCGAAGGGGGGGGGCCGGGAATGAGCAGTTCTTC. Translated, it gives CASSRRGGAGNEQFF.

CDR3: CASRAPTGSEAFF. The CDR3 DNA reads as TGTGCCAGCAGAGCCCCTACAGGGTCTGAAGCTTTCTTT. The genes are TRBV12-3 or TRBV12-4 and TRBJ1-1, with a possible D match to TRBD1 (6 bases). The CDR3 runs to 13 residues. Trimming shortened V by 6 bases and J by 6 bases, and 14 bases separated the two germline ends.

The V call is TRBV7-6, the J call TRBJ2-5; 11 bases line up with TRBD2. This CDR3 has 17 residues. V was pared by 2 bases and J by 2 bases, with 7 bases of the junction left unmatched. The germline V gene has CDR1 SGHVS and CDR2 FNYEAQ. The CDR3 nucleotides are TGTGCCAGCAGCTTATCCGAACTAGCGGGGGATCAAGAGACCCAGTACTTC. Encoded protein: CASSLSELAGDQETQYF.

This clonotype was counted only a few times. This sequence joins TRBV20-1 and TRBJ2-3, with TRBD2 matching over 8 bases. The CDR3 spans 14 residues. The V and J ends lost 6 bases and 3 bases, in that order; junction bases with no gene match: 8. Germline V gene sequence: CDR1 DFQATT, CDR2 SNEGSKA (reference sequence). As DNA, the CDR3 is TGCAGTGCCCGGAAGCGGGGGACGACAGATACGCAGTATTTT. Amino acid sequence: CSARKRGTTDTQYF.

The chain has TRBV4-3 and TRBJ1-2; 8 positions match TRBD1. The CDR3 contains 14 residues. J was trimmed by 7 bases and V by 0 bases; bases with no gene match: 4. CDR1 LGHNA and CDR2 YSLEER come from the germline V gene. CDR3 in amino acids: CASSQDRGRGGYTF. The CDR3 nucleotides read TGCGCCAGCAGCCAAGACAGGGGGCGAGGTGGCTACACCTTC.

J is TRBJ2-5 and V is TRBV5-1; 9 positions agree with TRBD2. CDR1 is SGHRS and CDR2 is YFSETQ in the germline V gene. The CDR3 runs to 15 residues. The V segment lost 0 bases and the J segment 4 bases; nucleotides outside the gene matches: 4. Written as DNA, the CDR3 is TGCGCCAGCAGCTTGGCTAGCGGGGTCGGAGAGACCCAGTACTTC. This encodes CASSLASGVGETQYF.

The sample holds one count of this clonotype. J is TRBJ1-5 and V is TRBV5-1; maybe TRBD1 (6 bases). CDR1 and CDR2 from the germline V gene are SGHRS and YFSETQ. Trimming removed 0 bases at V and 7 bases at J, with 11 bases between. There are 14 residues in the CDR3. The CDR3 region is CASSLEGEGQPQHF. CDR3 nucleotides: TGCGCCAGCAGCTTGGAGGGGGAAGGACAGCCCCAGCATTTT.

This clonotype was seen many times. This chain joins TRBV5-1 and TRBJ2-5, with TRBD1 matching over 10 bases. The CDR3 contains 14 residues. With V trimmed by 4 bases and J by 4 bases, 4 bases remained unmatched. Germline CDR1 is SGHRS and CDR2 is YFSETQ. The CDR3, as DNA: TGCGCCAGCAGCCCCGGGACAGGGGTAGAGACCCAGTACTTC. Amino acids: CASSPGTGVETQYF.

The CDR3 DNA reads as TGTGCCATCAGTGAGTCGGGGGCGCTAGAGACCCAGTACTTC. Its protein product is CAISESGALETQYF. This chain links TRBV10-3 with TRBJ2-5; tentative D call: TRBD1 (6 bases). V lost 0 bases and J 4 bases, leaving 9 bases between the germline ends. The CDR3 consists of 14 residues. CDR1 is ENHRY and CDR2 is SYGVKD in the germline V gene.

The rearrangement uses TRBV15 and TRBJ1-4; tentative D call: TRBD1 (6 bases). The CDR3 runs to 14 residues. Germline V lookup: CDR1 LNHNV, CDR2 YYDKDF (reference sequence). CDR3 DNA sequence: TGTGCTTTCAGCAGCCAGGGGCTGGTTGAAAAACTGTTTTTT. Translating gives CAFSSQGLVEKLFF.

In its sample, this clonotype was seen a few times. The chain is built from TRBV12-3 or TRBV12-4 and TRBJ1-2, with TRBD1 matching 8 bases. The CDR3 covers 15 residues. The V and J ends lost 0 bases and 4 bases, in that order; junction bases with no gene match: 4. The CDR3 reads CASSLAGGTGYGYTF. CDR3 coding DNA: TGTGCCAGCAGTTTAGCGGGGGGGACAGGCTATGGCTACACCTTC.

The chain uses TRBV20-1 and TRBJ1-2; the D gene is possibly TRBD1 (5 bases). The CDR3 has 13 residues. In germline, CDR1 is DFQATT, CDR2 SNEGSKA (reference sequence). The V end was cut by 6 bases, the J end by 2 bases, with 13 bases between. The DNA of the CDR3 is TGCAGTGCCCGGAGGGGAGGAAACTATGGCTACACCTTC. Protein sequence: CSARRGGNYGYTF.

This clonotype turned up a few times. The CDR3 region is CSVEKVAGAEQFF. CDR3 DNA sequence: TGCAGCGTTGAGAAAGTTGCAGGGGCTGAGCAGTTCTTC. This sequence joins TRBV29-1 and TRBJ2-1; TRBD1 is a possible D gene (6 bases). The CDR3 contains 13 residues. V was shortened by 3 bases and J by 9 bases, with 15 bases between the two germline ends. CDR1 SQVTM and CDR2 ANQGSEA come from the germline V gene.

The sample holds a few counts of this clonotype. J is TRBJ2-7 and V is TRBV7-3, with D maybe TRBD1 (5 bases). Germline V CDR1 and CDR2: SGHTA, FQGTGA. The CDR3 has 15 amino acids. V was clipped by 2 bases and J by 4 bases, with 15 bases between them. CDR3 sequence reads: CASSLYPQGLYEQYF. In nucleotides, the CDR3 is TGTGCCAGCAGCTTATATCCCCAGGGTTTATACGAGCAGTACTTC. Filled out from reference TRBV7-3 and TRBJ2-7, the complete variable domain reads GAGVSQTPSNKVTEKGKYVELRCDPISGHTALYWYRQSLGQGPEFLIYFQGTGAADDSGLPNDRFFAVRPEGSVSTLKIQRTERGDSAVYLCASSLYPQGLYEQYFGPGTRLTVT.

As regards this clonotype: The junction departs from the called germline gene at one end, perhaps through a read error. The V and J genes are TRBV7-2 and TRBJ2-7, with D hard to call. CDR1 and CDR2 from the germline V gene are SGHTA and FQGNSA. This CDR3 spans 12 amino acids. The CDR3 nucleotides are TGTGCCAGCAGCTTAGGCGCTGGGTCAGATAACTTC. This codes for CASSLGAGSDNF.

V is TRBV20-1 and J is TRBJ2-2; D is perhaps TRBD1 or TRBD2 (5 bases each). Germline V gene lookup returns CDR1 DFQATT and CDR2 SNEGSKA (reference sequence). Trimming left V 5 bases short and J 0 bases short, with 7 bases between. The CDR3 contains 13 residues. Here the CDR3 DNA reads TGCAGTGCTTCGGGACCGAACACCGGGGAGCTGTTTTTT. Protein sequence: CSASGPNTGELFF.

The chain employs TRBV27 and TRBJ2-5; D possibly corresponds to TRBD1 (5 bases). The CDR3 is 14 residues long. Germline lookup yields CDR1 MNHEY and CDR2 SMNVEV (reference sequence). Trimming took off 8 bases at V and 2 bases at J, with 15 bases between the two ends. This CDR3 is CASRGAGWQETQYF. DNA of the CDR3: TGTGCCAGCCGTGGGGCAGGGTGGCAAGAGACCCAGTACTTC.

This clonotype has at least ten counts. V gene TRBV25-1 combines with J gene TRBJ1-1; D not certain. The CDR3 runs to 14 residues. V shed 1 base and J shed 0 bases, with 6 bases lying between them. Germline assignment: CDR1 MGHDK and CDR2 SYGVNS. The CDR3 sequence: CASSESGMNTEAFF. The CDR3 nucleotides read TGTGCCAGCAGTGAATCTGGGATGAACACTGAAGCTTTCTTT.

The chain couples TRBV12-3 or TRBV12-4 to TRBJ2-3, with D perhaps TRBD2 (7 bases). V lost 4 bases, J lost 1 base, and 12 bases lay in between. The CDR3 is made up of 15 amino acids. CDR3 loop: CASSWGGLRTDTQYF. CDR3 coding DNA: TGTGCCAGCAGTTGGGGGGGGCTGCGCACAGATACGCAGTATTTT.

The chain employs TRBV5-4 and TRBJ1-1, with D unclear. This CDR3 region has 15 residues. Germline loops: CDR1 SGHNT, CDR2 YYREEE (reference sequence). The V end was cut by 4 bases, the J end by 1 base, with 14 bases between. CDR3 protein: CASSQFTSGNTEAFF. In DNA form, the CDR3 reads TGTGCCAGCAGCCAATTTACCTCAGGGAACACTGAAGCTTTCTTT. Variable domain in full (rest from reference TRBV5-4 and TRBJ1-1): ETGVTQSPTHLIKTRGQQVTLRCSSQSGHNTVSWYQQALGQGPQFIFQYYREEENGRGNFPPRFSGLQFPNYSSELNVNALELDDSALYLCASSQFTSGNTEAFFGQGTRLTVV.

The J gene is TRBJ1-3, the V gene TRBV4-2; 7 bases align to TRBD1. Per germline, CDR1 LGHNA and CDR2 YNFKEQ. There are 14 residues in the CDR3. The V and J ends lost 4 bases and 5 bases, in that order; junction bases with no gene match: 5. The CDR3 protein is CASSPGQNRNTIYF. In DNA form, the CDR3 reads TGTGCCAGCAGCCCGGGACAGAACAGAAACACCATATATTTT.

This clonotype has just a few counts. The junction shows a germline mismatch at one end, possibly a read error. The genes are TRBV6-1 and TRBJ2-7; TRBD1 aligns across 9 bases. CDR3 length equals 16 residues. Germline CDR1 reads MNHNS; CDR2 reads SASEGT. CDR3 loop: CASGEQGALPSYEQYF. CDR3 coding DNA: TGTGCCAGCGGTGAACAGGGGGCCCTGCCCTCCTACGAGCAGTACTTC.